This paragraph reports one T cell receptor (beta chain). The specificity of this receptor is unknown. No base-level quality is on record; no much larger clone is a single base apart. The data were obtained in a study of cytomegalovirus exposure and HLA in healthy donors (dated 2017 in TCRdb). For the wider study: According to an earlier analysis of a few hundred of the donors, about 179 million T cells yielded 90 million to 130 million unique TCR beta sequences and approximately 280 Gb of sequence data. An early release that covered fewer than 800 HLA-typed donors contained around 300 gigabases of sequencing data and tens of millions of unique TCR sequences. Of the 300 to 500 genotyped donors, 65% to 90% were placed in the genetic ancestry cluster associated with self-reported Caucasian donors. The study aimed to test whether signatures of past pathogen exposure could be identified by cataloging public T cell receptors. The study used immunosequencing to profile the T cell repertoires of 670 or so subjects and linked those repertoires to cytomegalovirus serostatus. Along with the roughly 670-subject first cohort, a separate validation cohort of over a hundred different subjects was used. High-throughput TCR immunosequencing, statistical association of individual TCRs with disease status, and machine learning were combined to predict cytomegalovirus infection status. To study patterns of TCR occurrence, a later analysis re-analyzed previously published TCR beta repertoires from 666 donors and added high-resolution HLA genotyping. The later analysis used no new phenotypic data to find candidate immune exposures, relying instead on TCR beta sequences and their occurrence across donors. In an earlier analysis of roughly 540 of the donors, high-throughput TCR beta sequencing was used to judge whether each TCR beta V gene segment behaved as functional or pseudogenic. Donor age, sex, ethnicity and CMV serostatus were compiled alongside the repertoire data. A later genetic analysis took genome-wide SNP genotypes for about 60% of the roughly 670 donors and used that subset as a discovery cohort. All discovery cohort repertoires had been generated on a single sequencing platform. HLA typing included class I and class II loci at four-digit resolution. Typing coverage differed by locus: A, B, C, DRB1 and DQB1 were typed in about 620-630 donors, DQA1 in roughly 500, DPA1 in 606, and DPB1 in around 490. Roughly 5 DR-DQ haplotypes were treated as single units for association and clustering because of strong linkage in the cohort. Among 300 to 500 genotyped donors of the cohort, an average of approximately 240,000 unique TCR beta nucleotide sequences was sequenced per donor, of which 15% to 20% were non-productive.

The V end loses 6 bases and the J end loses 5 bases, and a stretch of 8 bases separates them. The CDR3, cysteine through phenylalanine, is 12 amino acids long. Kept here is only the CDR3 DNA, which spans 36 bases and is read in frame from base 1. According to the germline V gene (reference sequence), CDR1 reads LNHDA and CDR2 reads SQIVND. The cohort comprised fewer than 750 healthy bone marrow donors. At the time of sampling, all cohort members were nominally healthy, though unrecorded immune exposures were likely present. The donor tested CMV seronegative, placing the donor among the 350 or so seronegative members of the cohort. Each donor provided a peripheral blood sample, and peripheral blood mononuclear cells were used for TCR beta sequencing. The Qiagen DNeasy Blood Extraction Kit was used to extract genomic DNA from the blood cell samples. Results and caveats for the whole study, not just this receptor: An earlier analysis of around 500 of the donors showed that most TCR beta V segments appeared in productive rearrangements either about 87% or about 30% of the time, which broadly matched IMGT annotations. Because some donors lacked HLA typing at each locus, the association tests relied only on the typed subset. This cohort had only TCR beta chains sequenced, and the lack of alpha or paired-chain data limited which features could be detected. A further reported finding was that TCR beta sequences accurately predicted the HLA-A and HLA-B alleles for most subjects in the first cohort. The study listed 164 TCR beta chains as associated with cytomegalovirus. The only immune exposure information available for the cohort was CMV serostatus. It was suggested by the authors that the approach could potentially be generalized to other disease states and immunological phenotypes. Most CMV-associated TCR beta chains appeared to be HLA-restricted in a later analysis, and the HLA associations seemed to be driven largely by CMV exposure. Compared with equally common non-associated chains, HLA-associated TCR beta chains in a later analysis were more clonally expanded and had lower generation probabilities. Roughly uniform sequencing depth across donors was assumed in presence/absence analyses, although this assumption may not hold. In a later analysis, TCR association rates were found to vary across HLA loci, with the most associated TCRs seen for DRB1 alleles and the fewest for HLA-C alleles. Because the 87-base-pair reads could not distinguish some IMGT-functional V segments, including TRBV6-2 and TRBV6-3, those segments were excluded. Across donors, most TCR sequences were observed very rarely, whereas some public TCRs were present in many individuals. In vitro tests confirmed that a few of the cytomegalovirus-associated TCR beta chains recognize cytomegalovirus antigens. Because counts were too low, about 18 rarely observed V segments, including chromosome 9 orphons, were excluded from the earlier analysis of around 640 of the donors. Specific HLA alleles were associated with 18,000 or so TCR beta sequences at a false discovery rate of 0.05 in a later analysis. A cluster of highly shared sequence variants was judged likely to represent a technical artifact of the sequencing pipeline. Cytomegalovirus status was reported to be diagnosed by the classifier with high specificity and sensitivity in both the original and validation cohorts. V-gene and J-gene trimming of TCR beta chains was associated with a missense DCLRE1C variant in a later genetic analysis, and the association was replicated in an independent cohort. Linkage disequilibrium might explain the correlated functional status among segregating V segments, but an unknown experimental factor could not be excluded. Several of the top co-occurrence clusters appeared to be linked to parvovirus B19, influenza, CMV and Epstein-Barr virus, according to a later analysis. Strong co-occurrence of HLA alleles, especially DR and DQ, made assigning TCR associations to individual alleles difficult. Compared with the approximately 600-donor mean, donors in an Asian-associated ancestry cluster had fewer N-insertions in productive TCRs, according to a later genetic analysis.

Libraries were constructed by the immunoSEQ multiplex PCR assay. For the multiplex PCR, a mixture combining 60 forward primers for TCR Vbeta segments and 13 reverse primers for TCR Jbeta segments was used. The CDR3 region of rearranged TCR beta genes was amplified from genomic DNA with a multiplex PCR assay. Amplified TCR beta libraries were sequenced as 87-base-pair reads on the Illumina HiSeq System. The original pipeline was this. A later analysis tallied some 79 million unique TCR beta chains across the 666 repertoires, and approximately 12 million of those chains were shared by two or more donors. Raw reads were error-corrected and collapsed into unique sequences by a nearest-neighbor algorithm in which closely related sequences were merged to remove PCR and sequencing errors. CDR3 sequences were aligned to IMGT reference sequences to assign V, D and J gene segments. Each retained sequence needed at least a six-nucleotide match to both a V gene segment and a J gene segment. A rearrangement was called productive if the CDR3 had no stop codons and remained in frame with V and J, and every other rearrangement was called non-productive. Following IMGT convention, CDR3 was defined as the stretch from the second conserved V-encoded cysteine up to the conserved J-encoded phenylalanine. Sequences without an unambiguous match to a single V gene segment were excluded from the earlier analysis of a few hundred of the donors. In an earlier analysis of 587 of the donors, V segments were called functional above 56.7% productive rearrangements and were called segregating when the between-donor standard deviation exceeded 5%. A statistical classification framework was built for diagnosing cytomegalovirus status from the catalog of TCR beta chain sequences. In a later analysis, TCR nucleotide sequences were compared against IMGT/GENE-DB human TR gene sequences so that V and J genes could be assigned. In a later analysis, CDR3 sequences and most-parsimonious VDJ recombination scenarios were assigned using the TCRdist pipeline. In a later analysis, each TCR beta chain was defined by its CDR3 amino acid sequence together with its V-gene family, and reads without a unique V-gene family were excluded. A later analysis removed 500 to 600 highly shared, low-generation-probability nucleotide sequences to deal with suspected cross-contamination and a sequencing artifact. A later analysis calculated a clonal expansion index for each public chain from normalized within-repertoire ranks of inferred template counts. In a later analysis, generation probabilities were computed using a VDJ recombination model fitted to out-of-frame rearrangements, and the results were checked against IGoR. Hypergeometric tests were used in a later analysis to score TCR-TCR, TCR-HLA and TCR-CMV co-occurrence, with a repertoire-size bias correction applied to the TCR pairs. A later analysis estimated false discovery rates by permuting HLA or CMV assignments 20 times. In a later analysis, co-occurring TCRs were grouped with DBSCAN, and TCRdist sequence similarity was added when clustering was performed within HLA-allele-positive subsets. Co-occurrence clustering excluded repertoires with fewer than 30,000 or more than 120,000 public chains, plus five with anomalous nucleotide sharing. This immuneACCESS table, as held by TCRdb, lists in-frame sequences with V and J called but not all clones. Of the missing ones, under half trace to an unresolved V gene in checked studies; the others have no known cause. That table is the source of V, J and clone size, and D and trimming were worked out from the DNA. For this sample the table gives under 150,000 clones, of which around 80% were detected only once. The ten largest clones represent 2.5% to 3% of the sample.

The material sequenced was PBMCs. Recombination connected TRBV19 to TRBJ1-5; a tentative D call is TRBD1 (5 bases match). The sequence was collected from a boy between 2 and 15 years old in good health and CMV-seronegative. The CDR3 in this case is CASSPGDQPQHF. The nucleotides are TGTGCCAGTAGCCCGGGGGATCAGCCCCAGCATTTT.